Listed below are T cell receptor beta chains from one sample, sequenced in a study of CD4 T cells in relation to SARS-CoV-2 and coronaviruses. Their target antigens are unknown. Profiled with immunoSEQ multiplex PCR; TCRdb holds only in-frame clones, not every one. The sample shows some 29,000 clones, approximately 80% of them seen only once. The sample taken for sequencing was CD4+ T cells from PBMCs, cultured in vitro. Receptor source: a human donor in good health. CDR3s leave out the opening cysteine and the closing phenylalanine or tryptophan.

J gene | V gene | CDR3 protein
TRBJ1-1 | TRBV27 | ASSAFDFRGNMNTEAF
TRBJ1-1 | TRBV9 | ASSARTANTEAF
TRBJ1-6 | TRBV5-4 | ASSLFGGANSPLH
TRBJ2-3 | TRBV25-1 | ASSGSTDTQY
TRBJ2-5 | TRBV30 | AWSLGLTQETQY
TRBJ1-6 | TRBV18 | ASSPAGRENSPLH
TRBJ2-1 | TRBV9 | ASSGLSYNEQF
TRBJ2-7 | TRBV5-5 | ASSLSLGAPYEQY
TRBJ2-2 | TRBV11-3 | ASSFQTGELF
TRBJ1-2 | TRBV11-2 | ASNPLTGTGRGDGYT
TRBJ2-5 | TRBV7-9 | ASSLEELGETQY
TRBJ2-6 | TRBV19 | ASTPKGGGASGANVLT
TRBJ2-7 | TRBV4-2 | ASSQVSGVSYEQY
TRBJ2-7 | TRBV7-3 | ASSLRGGKTYEQY
TRBJ1-5 | TRBV12-5 | ASGLRAGFNQPQH
TRBJ2-7 | TRBV7-2 | ASSLMAEGTYEQY
TRBJ1-5 | TRBV11-1 | ASSLGPGSNQPQH
TRBJ1-3 | TRBV5-5 | ASSLGQLGNTIY
TRBJ1-2 | TRBV7-2 | ASSSQGNGYGYT
TRBJ1-2 | TRBV6-5 | ASSLDRSSGYT
TRBJ2-1 | TRBV6-4 | ASSTEHLYNEQF
TRBJ2-1 | TRBV9 | ASSALELATYNEQF
TRBJ1-5 | TRBV9 | ASSPTGYSNQPQH
TRBJ2-7 | TRBV6-5 | ASSPNRDQTYEQY